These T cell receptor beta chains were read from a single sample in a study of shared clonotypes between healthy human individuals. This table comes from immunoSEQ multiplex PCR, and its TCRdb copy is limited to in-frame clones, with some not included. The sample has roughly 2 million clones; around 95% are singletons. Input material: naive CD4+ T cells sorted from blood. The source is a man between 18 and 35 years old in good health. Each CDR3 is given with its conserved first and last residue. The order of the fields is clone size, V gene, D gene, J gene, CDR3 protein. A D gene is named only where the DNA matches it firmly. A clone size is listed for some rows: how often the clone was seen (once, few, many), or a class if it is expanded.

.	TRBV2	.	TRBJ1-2	CASSEAGKGGIYGYTF
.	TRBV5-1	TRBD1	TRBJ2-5	CASSPNRVGGHQETQYF
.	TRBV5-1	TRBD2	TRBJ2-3	CASSPGLAGTDTQYF
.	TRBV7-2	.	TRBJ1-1	CASSSEMNTEAFF
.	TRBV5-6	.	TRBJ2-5	CASSSATDPGETQYF
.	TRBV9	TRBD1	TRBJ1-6	CASSVTGAVGNSPLHF
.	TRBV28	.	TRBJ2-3	CASSKGTGLATDTQYF
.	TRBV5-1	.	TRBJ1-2	CASLVTAGANYGYTF
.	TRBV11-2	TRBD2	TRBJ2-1	CASSLVIAGGPYNEQFF
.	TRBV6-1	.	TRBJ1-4	CASSEGSATNEKLFF
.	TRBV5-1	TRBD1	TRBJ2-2	CASSSRTGSTNTGELFF
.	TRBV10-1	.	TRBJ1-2	CASRSTDRTTYGYTF
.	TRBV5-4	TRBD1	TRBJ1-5	CATSNVGEGAQPQHF
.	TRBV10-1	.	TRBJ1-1	CASSDRGLGTEAFF
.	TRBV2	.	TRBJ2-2	CASSTQGPGELFF
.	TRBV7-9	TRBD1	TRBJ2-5	CASSLGVGQQETQYF
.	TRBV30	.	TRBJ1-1	CAWRPGREAFF
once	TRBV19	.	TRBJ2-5	CASRPYGAGETQYF
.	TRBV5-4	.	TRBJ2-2	CASSFPVTGELFF
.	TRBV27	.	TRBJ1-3	CASSPLGGRSGNTIYF
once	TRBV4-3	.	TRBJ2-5	CASSQEGRETQYF
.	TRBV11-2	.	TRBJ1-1	CASSLTRGTEAFF
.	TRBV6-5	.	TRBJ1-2	CASSRRAADGYTF
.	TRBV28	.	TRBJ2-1	CASSSPNEQFF